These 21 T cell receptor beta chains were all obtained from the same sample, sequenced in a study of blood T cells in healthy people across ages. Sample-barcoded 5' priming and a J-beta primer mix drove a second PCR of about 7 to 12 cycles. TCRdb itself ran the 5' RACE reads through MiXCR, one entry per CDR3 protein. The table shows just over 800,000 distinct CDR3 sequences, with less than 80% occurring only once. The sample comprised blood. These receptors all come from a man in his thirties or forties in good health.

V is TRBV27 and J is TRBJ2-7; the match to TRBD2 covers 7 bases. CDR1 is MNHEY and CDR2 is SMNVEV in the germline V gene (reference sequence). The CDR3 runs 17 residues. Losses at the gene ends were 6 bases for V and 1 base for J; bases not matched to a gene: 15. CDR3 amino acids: CASSPTFAGERSYEQYF. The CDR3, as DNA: TGTGCCAGCAGCCCAACCTTTGCGGGAGAAAGGTCCTACGAGCAGTACTTC.

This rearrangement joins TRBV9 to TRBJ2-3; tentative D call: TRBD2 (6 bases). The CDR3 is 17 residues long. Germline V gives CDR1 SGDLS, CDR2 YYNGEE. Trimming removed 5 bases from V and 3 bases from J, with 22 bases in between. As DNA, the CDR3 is TGTGCCAGCAGTGAATCGGGACTCGTTGGCGGGACAGATACGCAGTATTTT. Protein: CASSESGLVGGTDTQYF.

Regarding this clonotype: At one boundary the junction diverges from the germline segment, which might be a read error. The CDR3 bases are TGTGCCAGCAGCTTTCTGGGGACAGGGTCCTACGAGCAGAACTTC. Translation gives CASSFLGTGSYEQNF. The chain combines TRBV11-1 with TRBJ2-7, with TRBD1 matching over 9 bases. Germline V gives CDR1 SGHAT, CDR2 FQDESV (reference sequence). This CDR3 region has 15 residues.

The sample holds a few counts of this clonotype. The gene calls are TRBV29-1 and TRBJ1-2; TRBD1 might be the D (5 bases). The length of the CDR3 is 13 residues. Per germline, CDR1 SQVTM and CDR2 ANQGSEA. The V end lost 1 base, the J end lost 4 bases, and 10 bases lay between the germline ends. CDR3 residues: CSVEGQGSYGYTF. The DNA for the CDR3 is TGCAGCGTTGAAGGGCAGGGCTCCTATGGCTACACCTTC.

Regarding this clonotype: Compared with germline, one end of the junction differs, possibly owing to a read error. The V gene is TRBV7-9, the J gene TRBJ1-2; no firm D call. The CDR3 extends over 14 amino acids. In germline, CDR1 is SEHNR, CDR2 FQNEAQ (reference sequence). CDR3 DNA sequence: TGTACCAGCAGCCCTAGGACCTTCAACTATGGCTACACCTTC. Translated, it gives CTSSPRTFNYGYTF.

Here the CDR3 reads CASSPQVGVNNEQYF. The CDR3 bases are TGTGCCAGCTCACCACAGGTAGGGGTCAACAATGAGCAGTACTTC. The chain has TRBV18 and TRBJ2-7; D might be TRBD1 (5 bases). CDR1 is KGHSH, CDR2 LQKENI, per germline. The CDR3 runs 15 residues. The germline V and J ends were trimmed by 1 base and 7 bases, with 17 bases remaining between them.

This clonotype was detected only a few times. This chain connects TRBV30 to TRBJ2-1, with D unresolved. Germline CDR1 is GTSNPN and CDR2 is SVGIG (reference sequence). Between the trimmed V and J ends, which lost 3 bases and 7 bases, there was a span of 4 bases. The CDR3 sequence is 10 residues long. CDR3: CAWSGNEQFF. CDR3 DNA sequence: TGTGCCTGGAGCGGGAATGAGCAGTTCTTC. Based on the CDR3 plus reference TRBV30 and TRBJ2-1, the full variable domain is SQTIHQWPATLVQPVGSPLSLECTVEGTSNPNLYWYRQAAGRGLQLLFYSVGIGQISSEVPQNLSASRPQDRQFILSSKKLLLSDSGFYLCAWSGNEQFFGPGTRLTVL.

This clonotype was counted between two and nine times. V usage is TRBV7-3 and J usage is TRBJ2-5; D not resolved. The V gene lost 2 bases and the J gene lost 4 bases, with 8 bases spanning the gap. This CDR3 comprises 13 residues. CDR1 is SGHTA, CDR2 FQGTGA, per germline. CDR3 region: CASSLGKGETQYF. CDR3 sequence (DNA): TGTGCCAGCAGCTTAGGGAAGGGAGAGACCCAGTACTTC. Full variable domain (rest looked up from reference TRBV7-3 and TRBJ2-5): GAGVSQTPSNKVTEKGKYVELRCDPISGHTALYWYRQSLGQGPEFLIYFQGTGAADDSGLPNDRFFAVRPEGSVSTLKIQRTERGDSAVYLCASSLGKGETQYFGPGTRLLVL.

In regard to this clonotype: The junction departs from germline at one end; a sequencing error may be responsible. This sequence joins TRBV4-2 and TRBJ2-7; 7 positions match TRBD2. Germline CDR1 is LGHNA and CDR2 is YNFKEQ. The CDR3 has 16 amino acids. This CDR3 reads CTSSPNLGGNSYEQYF. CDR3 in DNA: TGTACCAGCAGCCCAAATCTCGGGGGGAACTCCTACGAGCAGTACTTC.

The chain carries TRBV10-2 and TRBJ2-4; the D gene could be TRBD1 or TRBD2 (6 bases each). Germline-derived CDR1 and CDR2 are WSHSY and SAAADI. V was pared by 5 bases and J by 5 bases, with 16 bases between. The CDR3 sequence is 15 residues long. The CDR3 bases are TGCGCCAGCAGTATCTACGCCGGGGGCGAAAACATTCAGTACTTC. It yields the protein CASSIYAGGENIQYF.

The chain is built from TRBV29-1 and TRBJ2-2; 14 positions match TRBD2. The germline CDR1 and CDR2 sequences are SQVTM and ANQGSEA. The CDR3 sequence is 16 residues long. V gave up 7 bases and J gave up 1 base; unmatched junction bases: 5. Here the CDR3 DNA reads TGCAGCGGCACTGGACTAGCGGGGGGGAACACCGGGGAGCTGTTTTTT. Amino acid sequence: CSGTGLAGGNTGELFF.

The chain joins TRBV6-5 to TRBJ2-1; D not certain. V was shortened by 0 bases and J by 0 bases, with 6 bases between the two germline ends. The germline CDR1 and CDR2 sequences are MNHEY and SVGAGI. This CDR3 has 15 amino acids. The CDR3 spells CASSYSGFSYNEQFF. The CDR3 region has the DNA TGTGCCAGCAGTTACTCAGGCTTCTCCTACAATGAGCAGTTCTTC.

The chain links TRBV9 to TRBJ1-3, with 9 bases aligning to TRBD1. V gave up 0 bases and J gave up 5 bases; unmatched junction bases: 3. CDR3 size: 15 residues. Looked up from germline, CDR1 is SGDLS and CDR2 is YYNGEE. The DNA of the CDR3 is TGTGCCAGCAGCGTAGGAGGACAGGGGAGAAACACCATATATTTT. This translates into CASSVGGQGRNTIYF.

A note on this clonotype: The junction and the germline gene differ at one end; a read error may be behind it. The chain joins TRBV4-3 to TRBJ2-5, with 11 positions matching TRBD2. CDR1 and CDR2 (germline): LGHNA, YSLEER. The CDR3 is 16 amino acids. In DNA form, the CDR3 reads TGCGCCAGCAGCTCATCCTACCTAGCGGGGGGAGAGACCCATTACTTC. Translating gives CASSSSYLAGGETHYF.

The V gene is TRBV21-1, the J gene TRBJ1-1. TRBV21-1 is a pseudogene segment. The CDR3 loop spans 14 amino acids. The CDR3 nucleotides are TGTGCCAGCAGCAAAGGAACGCGGAACACTGAAGCTTTCTTT. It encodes CASSKGTRNTEAFF.

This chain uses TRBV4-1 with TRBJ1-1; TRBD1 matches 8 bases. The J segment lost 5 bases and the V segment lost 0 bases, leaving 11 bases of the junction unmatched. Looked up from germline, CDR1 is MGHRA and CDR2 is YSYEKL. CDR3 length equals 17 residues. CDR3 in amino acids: CASSQEDLGTGGTEAFF. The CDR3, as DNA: TGCGCCAGCAGCCAAGAGGATCTTGGGACAGGCGGGACTGAAGCTTTCTTT.

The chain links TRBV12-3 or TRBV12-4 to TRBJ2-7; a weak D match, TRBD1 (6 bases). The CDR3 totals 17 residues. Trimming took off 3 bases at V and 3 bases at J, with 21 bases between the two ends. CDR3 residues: CASSFTRGTDMVYEQYF. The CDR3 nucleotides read TGTGCCAGCAGTTTTACCAGGGGCACTGACATGGTCTACGAGCAGTACTTC.

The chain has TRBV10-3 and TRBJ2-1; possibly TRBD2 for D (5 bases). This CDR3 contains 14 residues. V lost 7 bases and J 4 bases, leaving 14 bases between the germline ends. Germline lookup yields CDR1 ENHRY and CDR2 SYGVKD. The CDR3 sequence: CAITEGREYNEQFF. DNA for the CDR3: TGTGCCATCACCGAGGGAAGGGAGTACAATGAGCAGTTCTTC.

Written as DNA, the CDR3 is TGCAGTGCTAGTGGCGAGGATGGGGCCAACGTCCTGACTTTC. Encoded protein: CSASGEDGANVLTF. V and J are TRBV20-1 and TRBJ2-6, with D uncertain. Germline CDR1 is DFQATT and CDR2 is SNEGSKA (reference sequence). The CDR3 length is 14 residues. V dropped 3 bases and J dropped 3 bases, with 9 bases sitting between them.

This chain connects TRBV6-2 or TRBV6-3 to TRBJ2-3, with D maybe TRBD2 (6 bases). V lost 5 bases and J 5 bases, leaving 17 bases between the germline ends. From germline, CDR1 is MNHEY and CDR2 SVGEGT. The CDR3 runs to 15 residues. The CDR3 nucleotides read TGTGCCAGCAGTAACGCCGGGACTCCACAAGATACGCAGTATTTT. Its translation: CASSNAGTPQDTQYF.

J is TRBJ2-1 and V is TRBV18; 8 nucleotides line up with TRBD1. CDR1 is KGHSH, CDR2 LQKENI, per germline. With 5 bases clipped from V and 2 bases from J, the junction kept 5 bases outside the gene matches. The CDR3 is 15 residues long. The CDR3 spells CASSATGDPYNEQFF. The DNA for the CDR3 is TGTGCCAGCTCAGCGACAGGGGATCCCTACAATGAGCAGTTCTTC.